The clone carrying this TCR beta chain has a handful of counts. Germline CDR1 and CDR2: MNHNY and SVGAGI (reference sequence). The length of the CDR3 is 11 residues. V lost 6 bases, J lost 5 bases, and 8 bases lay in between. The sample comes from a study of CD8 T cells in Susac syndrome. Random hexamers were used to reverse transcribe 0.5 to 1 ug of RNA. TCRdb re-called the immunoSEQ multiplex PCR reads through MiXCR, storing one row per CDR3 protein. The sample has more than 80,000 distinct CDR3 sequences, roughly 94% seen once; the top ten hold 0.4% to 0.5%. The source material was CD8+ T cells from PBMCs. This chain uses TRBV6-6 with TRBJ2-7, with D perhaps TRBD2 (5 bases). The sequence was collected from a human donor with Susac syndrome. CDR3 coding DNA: TGTGCCAGCAGCCCGGGGAACGAGCAGTACTTC. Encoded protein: CASSPGNEQYF.